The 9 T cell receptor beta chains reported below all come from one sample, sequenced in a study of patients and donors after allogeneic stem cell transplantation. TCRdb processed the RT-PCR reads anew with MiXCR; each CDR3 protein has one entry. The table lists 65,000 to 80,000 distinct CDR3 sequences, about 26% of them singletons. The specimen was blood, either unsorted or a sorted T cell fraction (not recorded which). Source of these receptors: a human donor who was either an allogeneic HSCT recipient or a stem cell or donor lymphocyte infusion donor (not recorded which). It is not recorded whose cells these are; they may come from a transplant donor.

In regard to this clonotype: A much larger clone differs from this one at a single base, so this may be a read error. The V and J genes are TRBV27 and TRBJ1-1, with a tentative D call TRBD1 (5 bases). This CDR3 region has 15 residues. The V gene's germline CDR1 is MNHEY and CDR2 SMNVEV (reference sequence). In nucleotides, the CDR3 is TGTGTCAGCAGTTCAAAGGGACCTGGACACACTGAAGCTTTCTTT. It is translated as CVSSSKGPGHTEAFF.

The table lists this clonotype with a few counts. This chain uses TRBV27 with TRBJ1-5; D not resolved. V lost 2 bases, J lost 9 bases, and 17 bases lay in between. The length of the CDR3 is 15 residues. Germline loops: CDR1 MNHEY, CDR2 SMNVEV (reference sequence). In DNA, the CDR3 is TGTGCCAGCAGTTTAGGCTCTGGGGAAGCAGGGCCCCAGCATTTT. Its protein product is CASSLGSGEAGPQHF.

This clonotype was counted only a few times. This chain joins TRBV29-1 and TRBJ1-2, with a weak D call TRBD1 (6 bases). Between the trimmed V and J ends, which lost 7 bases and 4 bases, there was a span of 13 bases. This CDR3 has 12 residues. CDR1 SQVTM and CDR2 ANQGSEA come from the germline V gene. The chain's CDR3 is CSARGWGYGYTF. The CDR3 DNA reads TGCAGCGCCAGGGGCTGGGGCTATGGCTACACCTTC.

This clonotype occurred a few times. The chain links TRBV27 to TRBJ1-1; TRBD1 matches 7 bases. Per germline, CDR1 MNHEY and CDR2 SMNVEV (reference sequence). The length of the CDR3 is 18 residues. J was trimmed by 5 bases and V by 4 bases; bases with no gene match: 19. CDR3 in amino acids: CASSSKLQGRGRRTEAFF. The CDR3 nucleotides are TGTGCCAGCAGTTCTAAGCTACAGGGGCGAGGGAGACGAACTGAAGCTTTCTTT.

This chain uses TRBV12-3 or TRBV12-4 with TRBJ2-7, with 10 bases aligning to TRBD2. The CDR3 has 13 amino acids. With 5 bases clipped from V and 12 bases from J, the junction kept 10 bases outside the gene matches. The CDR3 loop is CASSPGTSAPGYF. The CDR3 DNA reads TGTGCCAGCAGTCCCGGGACTAGCGCGCCGGGGTACTTC.

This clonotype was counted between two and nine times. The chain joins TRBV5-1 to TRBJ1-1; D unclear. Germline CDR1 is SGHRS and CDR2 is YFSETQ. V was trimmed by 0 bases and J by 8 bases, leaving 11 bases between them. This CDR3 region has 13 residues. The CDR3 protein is CASSLGATEEAFF. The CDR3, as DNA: TGCGCCAGCAGCTTGGGGGCCACGGAGGAAGCTTTCTTT.

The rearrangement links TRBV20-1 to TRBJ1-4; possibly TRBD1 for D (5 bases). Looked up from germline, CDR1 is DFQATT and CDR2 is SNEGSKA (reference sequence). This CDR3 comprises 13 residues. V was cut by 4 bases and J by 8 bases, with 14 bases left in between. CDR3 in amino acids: CSANAGLGEKLFF. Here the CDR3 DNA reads TGCAGTGCTAATGCGGGGCTGGGGGAAAAACTGTTTTTT.

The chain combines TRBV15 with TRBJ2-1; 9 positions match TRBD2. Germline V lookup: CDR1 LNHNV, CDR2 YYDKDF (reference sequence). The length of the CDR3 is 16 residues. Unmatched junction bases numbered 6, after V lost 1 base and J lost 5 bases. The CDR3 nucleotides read TGTGCCACCAGCAGAGTGGCTAGCGGGAATAACAATGAGCAGTTCTTC. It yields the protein CATSRVASGNNNEQFF.

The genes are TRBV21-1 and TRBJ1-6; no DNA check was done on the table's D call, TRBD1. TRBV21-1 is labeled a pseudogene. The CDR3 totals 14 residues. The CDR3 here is CACSKWDSYSPLHF. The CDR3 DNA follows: TGTGCCTGCAGCAAATGGGACAGTTATTCACCCCTCCACTTT.